The 18 T cell receptor beta chains below come from one sample, sequenced in a study of tumor-infiltrating lymphocytes in primary liver carcinoma. TCR beta cDNA was made from around 520 ng total RNA with a constant-region primer. Libraries of TCR beta came from three nested multiplex PCR rounds with slightly modified ARM-PCR. The study ran its first two PCR rounds for 9 to 10 cycles each, using TRBV1-TRBV30 forward primers and a C-beta reverse primer. A single record per CDR3 protein comes from TCRdb applying MiXCR to the multiplex PCR reads. The sample has fewer than 400,000 distinct CDR3 sequences, 65% seen once. Germline DNA was also extracted, and blood RNA was taken from unsorted whole blood. Sequencing was done on a sample of peripheral blood. The receptors originated from a man in his forties with primary liver carcinoma and hepatitis B virus infection.

This chain connects TRBV7-9 to TRBJ2-7; the match to TRBD1 covers 12 bases. The CDR3 is 14 residues long. The ends lost 5 bases at V and 9 bases at J; junction bases unmatched: 8. From germline, CDR1 is SEHNR and CDR2 FQNEAQ (reference sequence). The CDR3 sequence is CASSGSGQGARQYF. DNA for the CDR3: TGTGCCAGCAGCGGGTCGGGACAGGGGGCTAGGCAGTACTTC.

Worth noting for this clonotype: The CDR3 does not end in the conserved phenylalanine or tryptophan, so this is likely a read error. The rearrangement links TRBV6-5 to TRBJ2-7; TRBD2 agrees at 8 bases. The CDR3 has 14 residues. The V gene end was trimmed by 7 bases and the J gene end by 2 bases; junction bases not matched to a gene: 7. The germline gives CDR1 MNHEY, CDR2 SVGAGI. CDR3 loop: CASNPAGATYEQYS. The CDR3 nucleotides read TGTGCCAGCAACCCAGCGGGAGCAACCTACGAGCAGTACTCA.

A word on this clonotype: This clone may be a read error of a much larger clone one base away. The chain recombines TRBV6-5 with TRBJ2-5, with a tentative D call TRBD2 (5 bases). V was shortened by 7 bases and J by 3 bases, with 12 bases between the two germline ends. The CDR3 loop spans 13 amino acids. Per germline, CDR1 MNHEY and CDR2 SVGAGI. CDR3 coding DNA: TGTGCCAGCATCGCCCCCGGGGAAGAGACCCAGTACTTC. It translates to CASIAPGEETQYF.

V and J are TRBV12-3 or TRBV12-4 and TRBJ2-4; tentative D call: TRBD2 (5 bases). The CDR3 spans 14 residues. V gave up 4 bases and J gave up 8 bases, with 15 bases separating them. In DNA, the CDR3 is TGTGCCAGCAGTTACCTGTGGGAGAAGGACATTCAGTACTTC. This sequence encodes CASSYLWEKDIQYF.

The rearrangement joins TRBV5-6 to TRBJ2-7; D is possibly TRBD1 (6 bases). The V end lost 0 bases, the J end lost 6 bases, and 19 bases lay between the germline ends. The CDR3 sequence is 16 residues long. Germline values: CDR1 SGHDT, CDR2 YYEEEE. This CDR3 is CASSLVVWAGAGEQYF. The CDR3, as DNA: TGTGCCAGCAGCTTGGTTGTCTGGGCAGGGGCTGGCGAGCAGTACTTC.

CDR3 in DNA: TGTGCCAGCAGTCCGTACTTAGATCAGCCCCAGCATTTT. Its protein product is CASSPYLDQPQHF. The chain links TRBV28 to TRBJ1-5; D gene unclear. Trimming removed 5 bases from V and 5 bases from J, with 10 bases in between. Germline V gives CDR1 MDHEN, CDR2 SYDVKM. The CDR3 sequence is 13 residues long.

The chain combines TRBV28 with TRBJ2-2, with 7 positions matching TRBD1. CDR3 size: 14 residues. Unmatched junction bases numbered 9, after V lost 7 bases and J lost 7 bases. Germline assignment: CDR1 MDHEN and CDR2 SYDVKM. Written as DNA, the CDR3 is TGTGCCAGCACCCCCGGGACAGCCAACGGGGAGCTGTTTTTT. This gives the protein CASTPGTANGELFF.

This clonotype was counted many times. The V gene is TRBV4-1, the J gene TRBJ1-5; weak D call: TRBD1 (5 bases). The CDR3 extends over 16 amino acids. Trimming stripped 0 bases from V and 6 bases from J, with 15 bases between. Germline assignment: CDR1 MGHRA and CDR2 YSYEKL. The CDR3 DNA is TGCGCCAGCAGCCAAGATCAATTTGGGGGAAGTCAGCCCCAGCATTTT. Its translation: CASSQDQFGGSQPQHF.

This clonotype was seen only once. DNA for the CDR3: TGTGCCAGCAGCAAGAGGGACGGGAAGAAGCAGTACTTC. It translates to CASSKRDGKKQYF. The chain employs TRBV14 and TRBJ2-7; TRBD1 or TRBD2 may be the D gene (5 bases each). The CDR3 has 13 residues. Trimming cost V 5 bases and J 8 bases, with 16 bases left between them. Germline CDR1 is SGHDN and CDR2 is FVKESK.

The chain links TRBV28 to TRBJ2-2, with 7 bases lining up with TRBD1. The CDR3 loop spans 15 amino acids. J was trimmed by 1 base and V by 8 bases; bases with no gene match: 7. Germline CDR1 reads MDHEN; CDR2 reads SYDVKM. The CDR3 reads CASHTDRKNTGELFF. CDR3 bases: TGTGCCAGCCATACGGACAGGAAGAACACCGGGGAGCTGTTTTTT.

The gene calls are TRBV20-1 and TRBJ1-3; D is unclear. The CDR3 length is 12 residues. V lost 6 bases and J lost 4, with 10 bases in between. CDR1 and CDR2 (germline): DFQATT, SNEGSKA (reference sequence). For the CDR3, the DNA is TGCAGTGCCCCGGCGGTAGGAAACACCATATATTTT. Translation gives CSAPAVGNTIYF.

There are many counts of this clonotype. This chain links TRBV12-3 or TRBV12-4 with TRBJ2-1; 10 bases map to TRBD2. CDR3 size: 17 residues. J was trimmed by 4 bases and V by 3 bases; bases with no gene match: 9. In nucleotides, the CDR3 is TGTGCCAGCAGTTTCATCGTAGCGGGAGGCCGTTACAATGAGCAGTTCTTC. It specifies CASSFIVAGGRYNEQFF.

The chain carries TRBV6-5 and TRBJ2-1, with D unresolved. The CDR3 extends over 13 amino acids. CDR1 and CDR2 from the germline V gene are MNHEY and SVGAGI. V lost 6 bases and J 8 bases, leaving 14 bases between the germline ends. CDR3 region: CASSRPIRDEQFF. The CDR3 region has the DNA TGTGCCAGCAGCCGGCCAATAAGGGATGAGCAGTTCTTC.

The chain is built from TRBV2 and TRBJ2-2; 7 bases line up with TRBD2. Germline loops: CDR1 SNHLY, CDR2 FYNNEI. J lost 5 bases, V lost 7 bases, and 4 bases had no gene match. The length of the CDR3 is 13 residues. CDR3 region: CASTQGGTGELFF. The DNA for the CDR3 is TGTGCCAGCACCCAGGGAGGGACCGGGGAGCTGTTTTTT.

To note about this clonotype: Being one base from a much bigger clone, this may be a read error. The CDR3 is CSVELSGGFASETQYF. As DNA, the CDR3 is TGCAGCGTTGAATTGTCAGGGGGCTTTGCGTCAGAGACCCAGTACTTC. The chain links TRBV29-1 to TRBJ2-5; 8 nucleotides match TRBD1. This CDR3 has 16 amino acids. Germline CDR1 and CDR2: SQVTM and ANQGSEA. With 2 bases clipped from V and 4 bases from J, the junction kept 12 bases outside the gene matches. The full variable domain, in which reference TRBV29-1 and TRBJ2-5 provide the parts outside the CDR3, is SAVISQKPSRDICQRGTSLTIQCQVDSQVTMMFWYRQQPGQSLTLIATANQGSEATYESGFVIDKFPISRPNLTFSTLTVSNMSPEDSSIYLCSVELSGGFASETQYFGPGTRLLVL.

The gene calls are TRBV6-2 or TRBV6-3 and TRBJ2-1, with TRBD2 identical over 9 bases. The CDR3 spans 19 residues. Germline V gene lookup returns CDR1 MNHEY and CDR2 SVGEGT. V lost 2 bases to trimming and J lost 3 bases; unmatched junction nucleotides: 14. The CDR3 DNA sequence: TGTGCCAGCAGTTACCCCGGGACTAGCTGGAGCTCTTTCTACAATGAGCAGTTCTTC. Encoded protein: CASSYPGTSWSSFYNEQFF.

In regard to this clonotype: A much larger clone lies a single base off, so this may be a read error. The V gene is TRBV12-3 or TRBV12-4, the J gene TRBJ1-6; 7 bases map to TRBD1. V was clipped by 7 bases and J by 8 bases; unmatched bases: 8. The CDR3 extends over 14 amino acids. CDR3 nucleotide sequence: TGTGCCAGCATGTTAGGGACAGATGATTCACCCCTCCACTTT. Its translation: CASMLGTDDSPLHF.

Only one count was recorded for this clonotype. This may arise from a read error, as a much more abundant clone is one base away. The chain has TRBV4-2 and TRBJ2-1; either TRBD1 or TRBD2 may fit D (5 bases each). V was pared by 0 bases and J by 4 bases, with 13 bases between. CDR3 size: 16 residues. Per the germline V gene, CDR1 is LGHNA and CDR2 is YNFKEQ. The CDR3: CASSQEAGTSYNEQFF. The CDR3 coding sequence is TGTGCCAGCAGCCAAGAGGCAGGGACCTCATACAATGAGCAGTTCTTC.